One sample yielded the 17 T cell receptor beta chains listed below, sequenced in a study of T-cell reconstitution after alpha-beta-depleted transplantation in children. TCRbeta library construction was performed incorporating unique molecular identifiers. TCRdb re-called the PCR reads with MiXCR, one entry per CDR3 protein. The sample lists 800,000 to 1,000,000 distinct CDR3 sequences, roughly 29% occurring once. Sample: PBMCs, mostly from graft donor cells, taken 360 days after TCRalphabeta/CD19-depleted stem cell transplant. The receptors shown here come from a boy less than two years old who had a stem cell transplant for SCID, so the T cells may come from the graft donor.

The J gene is TRBJ2-2, the V gene TRBV5-1; weak D call: TRBD1 (6 bases). The CDR3 totals 22 residues. The V and J ends lost 2 bases and 10 bases respectively, with 39 bases between them. The V gene's germline CDR1 is SGHRS and CDR2 YFSETQ. The CDR3 loop is CASSFPNSDTGTWGHPTEELFF. CDR3 nucleotides: TGCGCCAGCAGCTTTCCAAACTCAGACACCGGGACGTGGGGACACCCTACAGAGGAGCTGTTTTTT.

The chain links TRBV11-2 to TRBJ2-3, with a tentative D call TRBD1 (5 bases). The CDR3 sequence is 17 residues long. Germline-derived CDR1 and CDR2 are SGHAT and FQNNGV. Deletions cut 4 bases from V and 2 bases from J, with 19 bases between. The CDR3 DNA is TGTGCCAGCAGCTACCCACCGCAGGCCAGGGCCACAGATACGCAGTATTTT. Amino acid sequence: CASSYPPQARATDTQYF.

The chain carries TRBV12-3 or TRBV12-4 and TRBJ1-1; D is undetermined. V was cut by 5 bases and J by 2 bases, with 12 bases left in between. CDR3 length: 14 amino acids. The CDR3 is CASSPSPGNTEAFF. The CDR3 nucleotides read TGTGCCAGCAGTCCCAGCCCAGGAAACACTGAAGCTTTCTTT.

The chain uses TRBV20-1 and TRBJ1-6; D gene uncertain. Trimming stripped 4 bases from V and 2 bases from J, with 12 bases between. The germline V gene has CDR1 DFQATT and CDR2 SNEGSKA (reference sequence). The CDR3 is made up of 15 amino acids. CDR3 region: CSANPNRAYNSPLHF. CDR3 DNA sequence: TGCAGTGCTAACCCGAACCGGGCCTATAATTCACCCCTCCACTTT.

The V call is TRBV20-1, the J call TRBJ2-1; D possibly corresponds to TRBD2 (5 bases). Germline V CDR1 and CDR2: DFQATT, SNEGSKA (reference sequence). The CDR3 runs to 16 residues. The V end was cut by 3 bases, the J end by 7 bases, with 22 bases between. The DNA of the CDR3 is TGCAGTGCTAGGCGGGCAGGACTCCCCCCTCAGAATGAGCAGTTCTTC. It codes for CSARRAGLPPQNEQFF.

V is TRBV6-2 or TRBV6-3 and J is TRBJ2-2; D uncertain. CDR3 length equals 14 residues. Trimming took 0 bases from V and 5 from J, leaving 7 bases between them. The V gene's germline CDR1 is MNHEY and CDR2 SVGEGT. DNA for the CDR3: TGTGCCAGCAGTTACTCGAGAAGTACCGGGGAGCTGTTTTTT. Translated: CASSYSRSTGELFF.

The V call is TRBV5-1, the J call TRBJ1-2; D gene ambiguous. CDR1 is SGHRS, CDR2 YFSETQ, per germline. The CDR3 contains 13 residues. V gave up 4 bases and J gave up 8 bases, with 15 bases separating them. In nucleotides, the CDR3 is TGCGCCAGCAGCCGCGGCGGGTTTGGGGGCTACACCTTC. The encoded protein is CASSRGGFGGYTF.

On this clonotype itself: Sequence at one end of the junction differs from germline and may be a read error. V and J are TRBV9 and TRBJ2-5; 7 bases agree with TRBD2. The CDR3 is 14 residues long. The germline V gene encodes CDR1 SGDLS and CDR2 YYNGEE. The CDR3 reads CASSVGTIPESQYF. The CDR3 DNA reads TGTGCCAGCAGCGTCGGGACTATCCCAGAGAGCCAGTACTTC.

The genes are TRBV7-9 and TRBJ2-5; perhaps TRBD1 as D (6 bases). V lost 3 bases to trimming and J lost 1 base, with 9 bases between them. The germline V gene has CDR1 SEHNR and CDR2 FQNEAQ (reference sequence). This CDR3 contains 14 residues. As DNA, the CDR3 is TGTGCCAGCAGCTTTAGGACAGCCCAAGAGACCCAGTACTTC. Its translation is CASSFRTAQETQYF.

V and J are TRBV12-3 or TRBV12-4 and TRBJ1-5; the D gene is possibly TRBD1 (5 bases). The ends were cut back, 0 bases at V and 6 bases at J, with 12 bases in the middle. CDR3 length: 15 residues. The CDR3 sequence is CASSLAPKGVQPQHF. The CDR3 bases are TGTGCCAGCAGTTTAGCACCAAAAGGGGTTCAGCCCCAGCATTTT.

This clonotype came up a few times. The chain has TRBV9 and TRBJ2-3; TRBD2 matches at 12 bases. V shed 4 bases, J shed 2 bases, and the junction held 5 bases outside the gene matches. This CDR3 contains 16 residues. Germline CDR1 SGDLS, CDR2 YYNGEE. This CDR3 reads CASSKLAGGNTDTQYF. The CDR3 DNA reads TGTGCCAGCAGCAAACTAGCGGGGGGAAACACAGATACGCAGTATTTT.

This chain connects TRBV20-1 to TRBJ1-5; D is undetermined. Trimming took 1 base from V and 5 from J, leaving 9 bases between them. Germline V CDR1 and CDR2: DFQATT, SNEGSKA (reference sequence). The CDR3 is made up of 13 amino acids. The CDR3 DNA is TGCAGTGCTAGAGTATCGCCTGATCAGCCCCAGCATTTT. Translated: CSARVSPDQPQHF.

The chain couples TRBV4-1 to TRBJ2-7; a possible D gene is TRBD1 (5 bases). Trimming cost V 3 bases and J 6 bases, with 24 bases left between them. This CDR3 contains 17 residues. Germline lookup yields CDR1 MGHRA and CDR2 YSYEKL. The CDR3 reads CASSQVGLPGSDGEQYF. The CDR3 DNA reads as TGCGCCAGCAGCCAGGTCGGGCTCCCAGGGTCGGATGGCGAGCAGTACTTC.

About this clonotype: Relative to the germline gene, one junction end is altered; a read error may explain this. V and J are TRBV20-1 and TRBJ2-1, with 14 bases fitting TRBD2. This CDR3 contains 13 residues. CDR1 and CDR2 (germline): DFQATT, SNEGSKA (reference sequence). The DNA of the CDR3 is TGCAGTGCTAGGGGACTAGCGGGGGCCCCGTGGATCTTC. It codes for CSARGLAGAPWIF.

This clonotype was seen more than once but under ten times. The J gene is TRBJ1-1, the V gene TRBV5-1; weak D call: TRBD1 (6 bases). V was shortened by 6 bases and J by 12 bases, with 18 bases between the two germline ends. The CDR3 is 12 amino acids. Germline V gene sequence: CDR1 SGHRS, CDR2 YFSETQ. The CDR3 region has the DNA TGCGCCAGCAAAGCAGGGGAACGTGAGCCTTTCTTT. Translating gives CASKAGEREPFF.

The chain has TRBV24-1 and TRBJ1-5, with a possible D match to TRBD1 (6 bases). The CDR3 is made up of 18 amino acids. V was trimmed by 3 bases and J by 0 bases, leaving 17 bases between them. Germline CDR1 KGHDR, CDR2 SFDVKD. Written as DNA, the CDR3 is TGTGCCACCAGTGATCAATCCACGGGACACGGTAGCAATCAGCCCCAGCATTTT. Translating it yields CATSDQSTGHGSNQPQHF.

This chain uses TRBV19 with TRBJ1-5; D gene uncertain. Germline V gene sequence: CDR1 LNHDA, CDR2 SQIVND (reference sequence). The CDR3 has 16 residues. V was clipped by 3 bases and J by 1 base, with 13 bases between them. The CDR3: CASSMSSRMSNQPQHF. Here the CDR3 DNA reads TGTGCCAGTAGTATGTCTAGTAGAATGAGCAATCAGCCCCAGCATTTT.